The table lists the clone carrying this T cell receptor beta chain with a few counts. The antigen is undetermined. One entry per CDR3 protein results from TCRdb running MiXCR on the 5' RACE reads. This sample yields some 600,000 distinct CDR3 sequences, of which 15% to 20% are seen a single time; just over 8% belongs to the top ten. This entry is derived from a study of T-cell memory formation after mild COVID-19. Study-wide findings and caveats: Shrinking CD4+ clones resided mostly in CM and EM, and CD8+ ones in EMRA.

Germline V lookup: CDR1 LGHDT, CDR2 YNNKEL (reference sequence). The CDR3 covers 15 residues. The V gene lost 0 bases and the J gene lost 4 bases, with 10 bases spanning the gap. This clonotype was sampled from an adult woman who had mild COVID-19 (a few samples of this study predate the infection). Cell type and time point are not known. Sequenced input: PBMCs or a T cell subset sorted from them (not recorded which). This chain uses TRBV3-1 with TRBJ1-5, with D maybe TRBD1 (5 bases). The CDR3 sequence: CASSQDIGTNQPQHF. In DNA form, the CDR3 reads TGTGCCAGCAGCCAAGATATAGGGACGAATCAGCCCCAGCATTTT.